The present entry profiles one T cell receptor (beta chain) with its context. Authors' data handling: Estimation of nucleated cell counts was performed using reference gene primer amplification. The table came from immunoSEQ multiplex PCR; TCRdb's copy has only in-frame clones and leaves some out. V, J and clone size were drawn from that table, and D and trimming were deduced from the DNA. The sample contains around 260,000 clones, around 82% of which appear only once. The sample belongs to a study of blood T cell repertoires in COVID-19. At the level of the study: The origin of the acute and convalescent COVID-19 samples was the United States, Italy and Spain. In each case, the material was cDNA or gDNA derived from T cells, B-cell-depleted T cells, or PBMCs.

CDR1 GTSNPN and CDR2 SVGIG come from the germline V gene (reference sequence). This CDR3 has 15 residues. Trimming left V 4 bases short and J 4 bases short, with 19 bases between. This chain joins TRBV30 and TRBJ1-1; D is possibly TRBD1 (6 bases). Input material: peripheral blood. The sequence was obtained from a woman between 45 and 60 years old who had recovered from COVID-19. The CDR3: CAWNLGAGATTEAFF. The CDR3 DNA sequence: TGTGCCTGGAACCTTGGGGCAGGGGCTACCACTGAAGCTTTCTTT.